Listed below are T cell receptor beta chains from one sample, sequenced in a study of radiation and T cells in renal cell carcinoma. The assay was immunoSEQ multiplex PCR, and TCRdb's table has in-frame clones only and misses some. This table has over 35,000 clones, nearly 85% appearing once. The material sequenced was blood, taken from a patient whose treatment included radiotherapy and nephrectomy. These receptors all stem from a woman aged 65 to 85 with renal cell carcinoma. CDR3s include the opening cysteine and the closing phenylalanine or tryptophan. The order of the fields is D gene, V gene, J gene, clone size, CDR3 DNA, CDR3 protein. A D gene is named only where the DNA matches it firmly. Some rows mark clone size as missing; the rest say once, few, many or name a class of expanded clone.

D gene: TRBD1; V gene: TRBV2; J gene: TRBJ1-4; clone size: NA; CDR3 DNA: TGTGCCAGCAGTGAATCGGACAGGGGGTTTTTGGAAAAACTGTTTTTT; CDR3 protein: CASSESDRGFLEKLFF
D gene: TRBD2; V gene: TRBV4-3; J gene: TRBJ2-1; clone size: NA; CDR3 DNA: TGCGCCAGCAGCCAAGCTATGGCCCAGCGGGAGGTTGAGCAGTTCTTC; CDR3 protein: CASSQAMAQREVEQFF
D gene: TRBD2; V gene: TRBV19; J gene: TRBJ2-2; clone size: NA; CDR3 DNA: TGTGCCAGTAGCTTGGCGGGGGGGAACACCGGGGAGCTGTTTTTT; CDR3 protein: CASSLAGGNTGELFF
D gene: TRBD1; V gene: TRBV27; J gene: TRBJ1-2; clone size: few; CDR3 DNA: TGTGCCAGCAGCCCACAGGGGGGTGGGTATGGCTACACCTTC; CDR3 protein: CASSPQGGGYGYTF
D gene: TRBD1; V gene: TRBV7-9; J gene: TRBJ1-3; clone size: once; CDR3 DNA: TGTGCCAGCAGCGCCAAGGACAGGGGGGCTGGAAACACCATATATTTT; CDR3 protein: CASSAKDRGAGNTIYF
D gene: NA; V gene: TRBV5-6; J gene: TRBJ1-1; clone size: NA; CDR3 DNA: TGTGCCAGCAGTATTTACGACAGAAACACTGAAGCTTTCTTT; CDR3 protein: CASSIYDRNTEAFF
D gene: TRBD1; V gene: TRBV19; J gene: TRBJ2-7; clone size: NA; CDR3 DNA: TGTGCCAGTAGCGGGGACAGGGGGCCCTACGAGCAGTACTTC; CDR3 protein: CASSGDRGPYEQYF
D gene: NA; V gene: TRBV27; J gene: TRBJ2-4; clone size: few; CDR3 DNA: TGTGCCAGCAGTTTATCGAGCGGGGCCAAAAACATTCAGTACTTC; CDR3 protein: CASSLSSGAKNIQYF
D gene: NA; V gene: TRBV13; J gene: TRBJ2-2; clone size: NA; CDR3 DNA: TGTGCCAGCAGCCGGGGCGGAAACACCGGGGAGCTGTTTTTT; CDR3 protein: CASSRGGNTGELFF
D gene: NA; V gene: TRBV27; J gene: TRBJ1-6; clone size: once; CDR3 DNA: TGTGCCAGCAGTTCGCAGGGATCCTATAATTCACCCCTCCACTTT; CDR3 protein: CASSSQGSYNSPLHF
D gene: TRBD2; V gene: TRBV19; J gene: TRBJ2-1; clone size: NA; CDR3 DNA: TGTGCCAGTAGCTCCCCTCTAGCGGGAGGCCTCTATGAGCAGTTCTTC; CDR3 protein: CASSSPLAGGLYEQFF
D gene: TRBD1; V gene: TRBV4-3; J gene: TRBJ2-2; clone size: NA; CDR3 DNA: TGCGCCAGCAGTCCGGACAGGCGGAACACCGGGGAGCTGTTTTTT; CDR3 protein: CASSPDRRNTGELFF
D gene: NA; V gene: TRBV7-3; J gene: TRBJ2-2; clone size: NA; CDR3 DNA: TGTGCCAGCAGGGTGACAGCGAACACCGGGGAGCTGTTTTTT; CDR3 protein: CASRVTANTGELFF
D gene: NA; V gene: TRBV4-1; J gene: TRBJ2-1; clone size: NA; CDR3 DNA: TGCGCCAGCAGCGGCGGTTTCTCCTCCTACAATGAGCAGTTCTTC; CDR3 protein: CASSGGFSSYNEQFF
D gene: NA; V gene: TRBV21-1; J gene: TRBJ2-7; clone size: NA; CDR3 DNA: TGTGCCAGCAGCAAATTCAACAGGGGGGGAGACTACGAGCAGTACTTC; CDR3 protein: CASSKFNRGGDYEQYF